The text below deals with one T cell receptor (beta chain). Its target is not known. TCRdb's table, derived via immunoSEQ multiplex PCR, lists solely in-frame clones and lacks some. The table records some 1,400,000 clones, roughly 96% of them present only once. This entry is derived from a study of shared clonotypes between healthy human individuals. Study outcomes and limitations: Sorted-subset sequencing was shown by rarefaction to be incomplete despite large depth.

The V segment lost 1 base and the J segment 8 bases; nucleotides outside the gene matches: 7. The germline CDR1 and CDR2 sequences are LNHNV and YYDKDF (reference sequence). CDR3 length: 16 residues. The receptor was isolated from a man aged 25-40 years in good health. The chain has TRBV15 and TRBJ2-7; 14 nucleotides agree with TRBD2. The material sequenced was naive CD4+ T cells sorted from blood. Subset reported: CD45RA+ positively selected. Here the CDR3 DNA reads TGTGCCACCAGCAGAGCCGGGACTAGCGGGAGTTACCAGCAGTACTTC. It specifies CATSRAGTSGSYQQYF.